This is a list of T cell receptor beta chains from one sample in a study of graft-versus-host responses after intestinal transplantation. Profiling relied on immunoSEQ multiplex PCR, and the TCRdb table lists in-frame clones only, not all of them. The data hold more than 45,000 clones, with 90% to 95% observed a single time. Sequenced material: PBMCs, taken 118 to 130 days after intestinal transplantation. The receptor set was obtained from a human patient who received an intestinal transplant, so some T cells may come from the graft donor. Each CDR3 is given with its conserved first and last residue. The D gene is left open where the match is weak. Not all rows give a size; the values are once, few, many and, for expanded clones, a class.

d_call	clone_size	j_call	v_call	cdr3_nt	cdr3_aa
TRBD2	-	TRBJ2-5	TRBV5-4	TGTGCCAGCAGCTTGTCAGCGGGGGGCGATGAGACCCAGTACTTC	CASSLSAGGDETQYF
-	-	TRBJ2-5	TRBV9	TGTGCCAGCAGCCCACGCGGTCCAACCCAGCCTTACCAAGAGACCCAGTACTTC	CASSPRGPTQPYQETQYF
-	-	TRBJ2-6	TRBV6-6	TGTGCCAGCAGTCGCCGGGACTCGACTGGGGCCAACGTCCTGACTTTC	CASSRRDSTGANVLTF
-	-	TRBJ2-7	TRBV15	TGTGCCACCAGCAGAGCCAGGACACCCTCCTACGAGCAGTACTTC	CATSRARTPSYEQYF
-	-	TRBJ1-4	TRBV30	TGTGCCTGGAGTGTAAGCGTGTACGGTGAAAAACTGTTTTTT	CAWSVSVYGEKLFF
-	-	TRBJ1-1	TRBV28	TGTGCCAGCAGTTTACCCCCAGGTCGGACTGAAGCTTTCTTT	CASSLPPGRTEAFF
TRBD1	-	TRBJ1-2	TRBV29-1	TGCAGCGATGGACAGGGGATTTCCTATGGCTACACCTTC	CSDGQGISYGYTF
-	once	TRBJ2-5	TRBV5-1	TGCGCCAGCTCCAGGGTGGGGGAGACCCAGTACTTC	CASSRVGETQYF
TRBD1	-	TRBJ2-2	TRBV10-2	TGCGCCAGCAGTGGGACAGGACCGCCCGGGGAGCTGTTTTTT	CASSGTGPPGELFF
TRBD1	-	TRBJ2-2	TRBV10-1	TGCGCCAGCTCTCATAGGGACAGGGCCCGGACCGGGGAGCTGTTTTTT	CASSHRDRARTGELFF
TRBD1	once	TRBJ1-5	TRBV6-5	TGTGCCAGCTCTACAGGGGACAATCAGCCCCAGCATTTT	CASSTGDNQPQHF
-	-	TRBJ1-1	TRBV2	TGTGCCAGCAGTGAAACGAGGGTTCGGACTGAAGCTTTCTTT	CASSETRVRTEAFF
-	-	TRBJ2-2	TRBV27	TGTGCCAGCAGTCCCCAGAGCGGCGGGGAGCTGTTTTTT	CASSPQSGGELFF
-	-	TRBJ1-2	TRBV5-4	TGTGCCAGCAGCTCAGGAAATTTTGGCTACACCTTC	CASSSGNFGYTF
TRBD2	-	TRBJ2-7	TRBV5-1	TGCGCCAGCAGCCCAGGGACTAGCGGGAGGGCCTCCTACGAGCAGTACTTC	CASSPGTSGRASYEQYF
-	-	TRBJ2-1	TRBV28	TGTGCCAGCTCGGCTCGGTTAGTCCATGAGCAGTTCTTC	CASSARLVHEQFF
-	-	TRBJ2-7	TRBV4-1	TGCGCCAGCAGCCAAGATGAAAGGGTCTACGAGCAGTACTTC	CASSQDERVYEQYF
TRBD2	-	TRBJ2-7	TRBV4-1	TGCGCCAGCAGCCAAGAGGGGACTAGCGGGGGTCGAATCGAGCAGTACTTC	CASSQEGTSGGRIEQYF
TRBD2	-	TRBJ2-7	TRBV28	TGTGCCAGCAGTTTAACTAGCGGTGCCTACGAGCAGTACTTC	CASSLTSGAYEQYF
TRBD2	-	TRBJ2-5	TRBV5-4	TGTGCCAGCAGCCCCACTAGCGGGGGCCAAGAGACCCAGTACTTC	CASSPTSGGQETQYF
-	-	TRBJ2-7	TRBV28	TGTGCCAGCAGTTTAGGGTCTAGGGGAACCTACGAGCAGTACTTC	CASSLGSRGTYEQYF
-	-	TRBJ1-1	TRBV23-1	TGCGCCAGCAGCCAGGGGTACACTGAAGCTTTCTTT	CASSQGYTEAFF
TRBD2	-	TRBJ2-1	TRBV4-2	TGTGCCAGCAGCCAAGAAGAACTAGCGGGAGGCAATGAGCAGTTCTTC	CASSQEELAGGNEQFF
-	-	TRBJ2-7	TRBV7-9	TGTGCCAGCAGCGCGCGCATTTCGGGGGGCATCCACGAGCAGTACTTC	CASSARISGGIHEQYF
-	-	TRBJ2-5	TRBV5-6	TGTGCCAGCAGCCCACCCGGGGCTCGGGAGACCCAGTACTTC	CASSPPGARETQYF
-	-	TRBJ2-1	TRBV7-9	TGTGCCAGCAGCTTAAGGACATACAATGAGCAGTTCTTC	CASSLRTYNEQFF
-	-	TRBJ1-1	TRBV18	TGTGCCAGCTCACCGGGACGGGTTAACACTGAAGCTTTCTTT	CASSPGRVNTEAFF
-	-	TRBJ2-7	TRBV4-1	TGCGCCAGCAGCCAGGGACCCGAGACCGGGCAGGGAAGCAGGCAGTACTTC	CASSQGPETGQGSRQYF
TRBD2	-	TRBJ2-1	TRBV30	TGTGCCTGGAGTGTAGGTTTAGTTGCAGCGGGGACCTACAATGAGCAGTTCTTC	CAWSVGLVAAGTYNEQFF
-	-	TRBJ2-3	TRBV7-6	TGTGCCAGCAGCTCCGAGGCGGGAAGCACAGATACGCAGTATTTT	CASSSEAGSTDTQYF
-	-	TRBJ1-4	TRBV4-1	TGCGCCAGCAGCCAAAACAGAGCAACTAATGAAAAACTGTTTTTT	CASSQNRATNEKLFF
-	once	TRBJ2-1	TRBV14	TGTGCCAGCAGCCAAGGGTTTTGGTACAATGAGCAGTTCTTC	CASSQGFWYNEQFF
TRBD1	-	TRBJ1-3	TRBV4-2	TGTGCCAGCAGCCGAGGACAGGGGAGAGGAAACACCATATATTTT	CASSRGQGRGNTIYF
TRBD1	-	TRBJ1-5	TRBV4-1	TGCGCCAGCAGCCAAGTGACAGGGAAAAATCAGCCCCAGCATTTT	CASSQVTGKNQPQHF
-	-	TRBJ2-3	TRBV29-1	TGCAGCGCCGGAGGACCTCCACGCACAGATACGCAGTATTTT	CSAGGPPRTDTQYF
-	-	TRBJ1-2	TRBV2	TGTGCCAGCAGGGACAGATCTAACTATGGCTACACCTTC	CASRDRSNYGYTF
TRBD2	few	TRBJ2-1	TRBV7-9	TGTGCCAGCAGCTCGGGACTAGCGGGAGTTAATGAGCAGTTCTTC	CASSSGLAGVNEQFF
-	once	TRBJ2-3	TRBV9	TGTGCCAGCAGCAGAGAGGGACACCAGATGCCTACAGATACGCAGTATTTT	CASSREGHQMPTDTQYF
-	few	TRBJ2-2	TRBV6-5	TGTGCCAGCAGTTACTCTAGCGGATTAAACTCCGGGGAGCTGTTTTTT	CASSYSSGLNSGELFF
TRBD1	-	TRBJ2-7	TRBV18	TGTGCCAGCTCACCGCCGGGACAGGGAGGGTACGAGCAGTACTTC	CASSPPGQGGYEQYF
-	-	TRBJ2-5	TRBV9	TGTGCCAGCAGCGCCGGGGTCCAAGAGACCCAGTACTTC	CASSAGVQETQYF
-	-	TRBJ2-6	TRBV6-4	TGTGCCAGCAGTGACTCGACGGTAGGCTCTGGGGCCAACGTCCTGACTTTC	CASSDSTVGSGANVLTF
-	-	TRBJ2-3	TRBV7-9	TGTGCCAGCAGCTTAGTGGGGATAGATACGCAGTATTTT	CASSLVGIDTQYF
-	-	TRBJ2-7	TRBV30	TGTGCCTGGGAACCCCGGGACGGTGTCTCCTACGAGCAGTACTTC	CAWEPRDGVSYEQYF
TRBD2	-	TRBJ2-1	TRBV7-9	TGTGCCAGCAAAAAAGGGACTAGCGGGTTAGGGTTCGGCGATGAGCAGTTCTTC	CASKKGTSGLGFGDEQFF
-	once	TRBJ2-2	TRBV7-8	TGTGCCAGCAGCCCCCGCAGGGGAAACACCGGGGAGCTGTTTTTT	CASSPRRGNTGELFF
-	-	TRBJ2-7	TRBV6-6	TGTGCCAGCAGTGAACCCCCCGAGCAGTACTTC	CASSEPPEQYF
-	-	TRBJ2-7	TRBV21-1	TGTGCCAGCAGCAAAGTGTTCTGGGTCGGTTTC	CASSKVFWVGF
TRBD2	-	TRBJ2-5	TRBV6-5	TGTGCCAGCCGGGGGGGGGAGACCCAGTACTTC	CASRGGETQYF
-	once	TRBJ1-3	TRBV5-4	TGTGCCAGCAGCTTGGCGCCAGCTGGAAACACCATATATTTT	CASSLAPAGNTIYF
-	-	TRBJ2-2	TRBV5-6	TGTGCCAGCAGCTTACCTAACACCGGGGAGCTGTTTTTT	CASSLPNTGELFF
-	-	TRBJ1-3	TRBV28	TGTGCCAGCAGTTTTGCGGGGCTCCACTTCTCTGGAAACACCATATATTTT	CASSFAGLHFSGNTIYF
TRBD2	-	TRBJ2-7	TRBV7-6	TGTGCCAGCAGCTTTGGTAGCGGGGGAACCTACGAGCAGTACTTC	CASSFGSGGTYEQYF
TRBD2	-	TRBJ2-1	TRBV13	TGTGCCAGCAGCCCTCCCCCCGGGACTAGCGGGTACAATGAGCAGTTCTTC	CASSPPPGTSGYNEQFF
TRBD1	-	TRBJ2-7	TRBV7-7	TGTGCCACAACGCTCGGGACAGCTCTCTCCTACGAGCAGTACTTC	CATTLGTALSYEQYF
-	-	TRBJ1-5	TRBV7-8	TGTGCCAGCAGCCCCGGGTCTTCGCAGCCCCAGCATTTT	CASSPGSSQPQHF
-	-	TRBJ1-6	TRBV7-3	TGTGCCAGCAGCTTAGTAGTGGCAGATAGGTGGGCCCTCCACTTT	CASSLVVADRWALHF